Listed here are 21 T cell receptor beta chains from one sample, sequenced in a study of T cell clonotyping in hematopoietic cell transplantation. Time point denoted: recipient sample about 28 days before transplant, after cytoreduction. Only in-frame clones appear in the TCRdb table, and some are missing; sequencing was by immunoSEQ multiplex PCR. Of fewer than 50,000 clones listed, more than 75% are singletons. Specimen: peripheral blood mononuclear cells, collected before stem cell transplant. The origin of the receptors is a man aged 60 to 75 with biphenotypic leukemia. Some clones in this sample may be carry-over from other donors' samples.

V usage is TRBV27 and J usage is TRBJ2-1; 12 nucleotides line up with TRBD2. The J segment lost 5 bases and the V segment lost 4 bases, leaving 9 bases of the junction unmatched. This CDR3 is 17 amino acids long. Looked up from germline, CDR1 is MNHEY and CDR2 is SMNVEV (reference sequence). The DNA of the CDR3 is TGTGCCAGCAGTTGGGGGTGGACTAGCGGGACCAACAATGAGCAGTTCTTC. It translates to CASSWGWTSGTNNEQFF.

V usage is TRBV7-3 and J usage is TRBJ1-1, with D possibly TRBD1 on 6 matching bases. Germline CDR1 and CDR2: SGHTA and FQGTGA. The CDR3 has 14 amino acids. V lost 5 bases to trimming and J lost 4 bases, with 14 bases between them. The CDR3 here is CASSPDRYATEAFF. CDR3 nucleotide sequence: TGTGCCAGCAGCCCCGACAGGTATGCCACTGAAGCTTTCTTT.

The chain carries TRBV25-1 and TRBJ1-1; weak D call: TRBD1 (5 bases). Germline CDR1 and CDR2: MGHDK and SYGVNS. The ends were cut back, 1 base at V and 5 bases at J, with 8 bases in the middle. This CDR3 is built from 13 residues. The CDR3 reads CASSESRATEAFF. CDR3 bases: TGTGCCAGCAGTGAATCCAGGGCGACTGAAGCTTTCTTT.

The V call is TRBV23-1, the J call TRBJ1-1; TRBD1 is a possible D gene (6 bases). TRBV23-1 is placed among ORFs of uncertain function. CDR3 length: 13 amino acids. Deletions cut 7 bases from V and 4 bases from J, with 13 bases between. CDR3 residues: CASNYRVSTEAFF. The CDR3 coding sequence is TGCGCCAGCAATTACAGGGTGAGCACTGAAGCTTTCTTT.

The rearrangement joins TRBV7-3 to TRBJ2-7; weak D call: TRBD2 (6 bases). CDR1 is SGHTA and CDR2 is FQGTGA in the germline V gene. V lost 6 bases and J 3 bases, leaving 9 bases between the germline ends. The CDR3 spans 12 residues. The CDR3 DNA reads as TGTGCCAGCAGTAGCGGTGACTACGAGCAGTACTTC. The encoded protein is CASSSGDYEQYF.

V is TRBV19 and J is TRBJ1-5; a weak D match, TRBD1 (6 bases). The V gene's germline CDR1 is LNHDA and CDR2 SQIVND (reference sequence). The CDR3 runs to 15 residues. V was trimmed by 0 bases and J by 3 bases, leaving 9 bases between them. CDR3 sequence reads: CASSIDQGHNQPQHF. The CDR3 coding sequence is TGTGCCAGTAGTATAGATCAGGGACACAATCAGCCCCAGCATTTT.

This clone appeared a few times. This sequence joins TRBV19 and TRBJ1-1; possibly TRBD1 for D (5 bases). CDR3 length: 15 amino acids. CDR1 LNHDA and CDR2 SQIVND come from the germline V gene (reference sequence). The V gene lost 1 base and the J gene lost 5 bases, with 14 bases spanning the gap. The DNA for the CDR3 is TGTGCCAGTAGTATAGGTGACAGCCCAGGGACTGAAGCTTTCTTT. Residues: CASSIGDSPGTEAFF.

The chain is built from TRBV5-1 and TRBJ2-6, with D uncertain. This CDR3 is 16 amino acids long. The V end was cut by 0 bases, the J end by 4 bases, with 11 bases between. The germline CDR1 and CDR2 sequences are SGHRS and YFSETQ. The CDR3 nucleotides read TGCGCCAGCAGCTTGGCTTGGGAATCAGGGGCCAACGTCCTGACTTTC. Translated, it gives CASSLAWESGANVLTF.

The genes are TRBV19 and TRBJ2-3; 7 bases are a match to TRBD1. Germline V gives CDR1 LNHDA, CDR2 SQIVND (reference sequence). This CDR3 is 16 amino acids long. V lost 3 bases, J lost 0 bases, and 6 bases stayed unmatched. The CDR3 nucleotides are TGTGCCAGTAGTATCGCCGCAGGGGGAAGCACAGATACGCAGTATTTT. Its translation: CASSIAAGGSTDTQYF.

This chain connects TRBV13 to TRBJ1-5; 11 positions agree with TRBD1. Trimming took 3 bases from V and 7 from J; bases not matched to a gene: 2. Germline V gene sequence: CDR1 PRHDT, CDR2 FYEKMQ (reference sequence). The CDR3 runs to 14 residues. Written as DNA, the CDR3 is TGTGCCAGCAGCTTCGGGACAGGGGGGCAGCCCCAGCATTTT. Translation gives CASSFGTGGQPQHF. The full variable domain, with the rest looked up from reference TRBV13 and TRBJ1-5, is AAGVIQSPRHLIKEKRETATLKCYPIPRHDTVYWYQQGPGQDPQFLISFYEKMQSDKGSIPDRFSAQQFSDYHSELNMSSLELGDSALYFCASSFGTGGQPQHFGDGTRLSIL.

This clone was counted a few times. This chain links TRBV7-2 with TRBJ2-3; the D is unclear. The CDR3 contains 16 residues. Looked up from germline, CDR1 is SGHTA and CDR2 is FQGNSA. V was clipped by 0 bases and J by 2 bases, with 12 bases between them. The CDR3 loop reads CASSLAVVTDTDTQYF. DNA for the CDR3: TGTGCCAGCAGCTTAGCAGTAGTAACAGACACAGATACGCAGTATTTT.

The rearrangement joins TRBV2 to TRBJ2-5, with unresolved D. The CDR3 runs 11 residues. The germline V and J ends were trimmed by 7 bases and 1 base, with 4 bases remaining between them. The V gene's germline CDR1 is SNHLY and CDR2 FYNNEI. CDR3 sequence (DNA): TGTGCCAGCAAGGGCCAAGAGACCCAGTACTTC. It codes for CASKGQETQYF.

The CDR3 sequence is CASSRVPLSIQYF. CDR3 nucleotide sequence: TGTGCCAGCAGTCGGGTCCCCTTGAGCATTCAGTACTTC. V gene TRBV2 combines with J gene TRBJ2-4, with D uncertain. Trimming shortened V by 5 bases and J by 9 bases, and 14 bases separated the two germline ends. CDR1 and CDR2 (germline): SNHLY, FYNNEI. CDR3 size: 13 residues.

The rearrangement links TRBV30 to TRBJ2-4; D unresolved. Trimming pared 0 bases from V and 0 bases from J, leaving 21 bases between. The CDR3 loop spans 19 amino acids. The germline CDR1 and CDR2 sequences are GTSNPN and SVGIG (reference sequence). CDR3 sequence (DNA): TGTGCCTGGAGTGTGAAGGCCTCGGTCGGTGGGATAGCCAAAAACATTCAGTACTTC. As protein: CAWSVKASVGGIAKNIQYF. The whole variable domain, filled in from reference TRBV30 and TRBJ2-4, reads SQTIHQWPATLVQPVGSPLSLECTVEGTSNPNLYWYRQAAGRGLQLLFYSVGIGQISSEVPQNLSASRPQDRQFILSSKKLLLSDSGFYLCAWSVKASVGGIAKNIQYFGAGTRLSVL.

The CDR3 loop is CASSTGGSGTYEQYF. CDR3 DNA: TGTGCCAGCAGCACAGGGGGAAGTGGGACCTACGAGCAGTACTTC. The chain has TRBV11-3 and TRBJ2-7; TRBD1 aligns across 8 bases. Germline assignment: CDR1 SGHNT and CDR2 YENEEA. The CDR3 contains 15 residues. V shed 5 bases, J shed 2 bases, and the junction held 8 bases outside the gene matches.

The rearrangement links TRBV5-8 to TRBJ2-2; 9 bases align to TRBD1. The CDR3 covers 19 residues. V was pared by 3 bases and J by 0 bases, with 12 bases of the junction left unmatched. The germline V gene encodes CDR1 SGHTS and CDR2 YDEGEE. CDR3 DNA: TGTGCCAGCAGCTGGCCAGGTCGGACAGGGGTCTCGAACACCGGGGAGCTGTTTTTT. It translates to CASSWPGRTGVSNTGELFF. Full variable domain (rest looked up from reference TRBV5-8 and TRBJ2-2): EAGVTQSPTHLIKTRGQQATLRCSPISGHTSVYWYQQALGLGLQFLLWYDEGEERNRGNFPPRFSGRQFPNYSSELNVNALELEDSALYLCASSWPGRTGVSNTGELFFGEGSRLTVL.

This clone turned up a few times. This rearrangement joins TRBV4-2 to TRBJ2-1, with D possibly being TRBD2 (7 bases). Germline CDR1 and CDR2: LGHNA and YNFKEQ. Trimming cost V 0 bases and J 3 bases, with 15 bases left between them. This CDR3 has 17 amino acids. As DNA, the CDR3 is TGTGCCAGCAGCCAAGATACGGGGGAGGGGGGCTACAATGAGCAGTTCTTC. It is translated as CASSQDTGEGGYNEQFF.

This sequence joins TRBV9 and TRBJ2-5, with D possibly TRBD1 on 8 matching bases. The CDR3 covers 15 residues. Germline CDR1 reads SGDLS; CDR2 reads YYNGEE. Trimming left V 4 bases short and J 4 bases short, with 17 bases between. CDR3 protein: CASSYGTGGGETQYF. The CDR3 nucleotides are TGTGCCAGCAGCTATGGGACAGGCGGGGGAGAGACCCAGTACTTC.

The V and J genes are TRBV6-6 and TRBJ1-2; the D gene is possibly TRBD1 (5 bases). Per the germline V gene, CDR1 is MNHNY and CDR2 is SVGAGI (reference sequence). V lost 7 bases, J lost 1 base, and 10 bases lay in between. This CDR3 is built from 13 residues. The CDR3 bases are TGTGCCAGCACCTTAGACAGTAACTATGGCTACACCTTC. Its translation is CASTLDSNYGYTF.

The chain recombines TRBV7-2 with TRBJ2-1; D remains unclear. This CDR3 spans 14 amino acids. V was cut by 5 bases and J by 5 bases, with 13 bases left in between. Germline V CDR1 and CDR2: SGHTA, FQGNSA. This CDR3 reads CASSLLTRNNEQFF. CDR3 coding DNA: TGTGCCAGCAGCCTACTAACGAGAAACAATGAGCAGTTCTTC.

This clone showed up just a few times. This rearrangement joins TRBV19 to TRBJ2-7; unclear D gene. Trimming took off 5 bases at V and 5 bases at J, with 10 bases between the two ends. The CDR3 is 12 amino acids. In germline, CDR1 is LNHDA, CDR2 SQIVND (reference sequence). The CDR3 DNA reads TGTGCCAGTAGTCGATCGGGTGACGAGCAGTACTTC. Translating it yields CASSRSGDEQYF.